The subject of this entry is one TCR beta chain. This sample was included in a study of blood T cell repertoires in COVID-19. The protocol was immunoSEQ multiplex PCR, while the TCRdb copy is restricted to in-frame clones and leaves out a portion. The repertoire includes around 90,000 clones, about four fifths of them detected once, and around 20% sits in the top ten. The CDR3 is 12 residues long. Germline CDR1 reads SQVTM; CDR2 reads ANQGSEA. J gave up 5 bases and V 5 bases, and 4 bases lay outside the gene matches. The clonotype comes from a human donor in a cohort sampled during active COVID-19. The sequenced material came from peripheral blood. The rearrangement joins TRBV29-1 to TRBJ1-1; 8 positions match TRBD1. The CDR3 bases are TGCAGCGTTCGGACAGGGTTTACTGAAGCTTTCTTT. Protein sequence: CSVRTGFTEAFF.